This entry lists 12 T cell receptor beta chains sequenced from one sample in a study of OX40 agonist ivuxolimab in advanced cancers. Libraries were prepared by immunoSEQ multiplex PCR; TCRdb keeps only in-frame clonotypes and omits some of them. The repertoire consists of about 55,000 clones, with 70% to 85% occurring once and the leading ten covering around 4%. The sequenced sample was CD4+ or CD8+ T cells sorted from blood, obtained in a trial of the OX40 agonist ivuxolimab. The receptor set was obtained from an adult with an advanced solid tumor such as melanoma, head and neck, liver or kidney cancer.

The chain uses TRBV27 and TRBJ2-5; the match to TRBD2 covers 7 bases. Germline trimming cut 8 bases from V and 5 bases from J; bases unmatched to any gene: 8. The CDR3 is 13 amino acids. The V gene's germline CDR1 is MNHEY and CDR2 SMNVEV (reference sequence). This CDR3 reads CASRRAGTETQYF. The CDR3 DNA reads as TGTGCCAGCCGGAGAGCGGGGACGGAGACCCAGTACTTC.

This rearrangement joins TRBV7-8 to TRBJ2-7, with 7 bases fitting TRBD2. The CDR3 has 15 residues. The ends lost 7 bases at V and 1 base at J; junction bases unmatched: 10. Germline assignment: CDR1 SGHVS and CDR2 FQNEAQ. DNA of the CDR3: TGTGCCAGCACCCCTCGGGAGGCAGGGTCCTACGAGCAGTACTTC. It codes for CASTPREAGSYEQYF. Looking up the rest from reference TRBV7-8 and TRBJ2-7 gives the full variable domain: GAGVSQSPRYKVAKRGQDVALRCDPISGHVSLFWYQQALGQGPEFLTYFQNEAQLDKSGLPSDRFFAERPEGSVSTLKIQRTQQEDSAVYLCASTPREAGSYEQYFGPGTRLTVT.

The rearrangement uses TRBV7-3 and TRBJ2-1; D is undetermined. CDR1 is SGHTA and CDR2 is FQGTGA in the germline V gene. CDR3 size: 12 residues. The V and J ends lost 5 bases and 3 bases respectively, with 5 bases between them. The DNA of the CDR3 is TGTGCCAGCAGCCTAGACTACAATGAGCAGTTCTTC. It specifies CASSLDYNEQFF.

This clone has only one observation. The chain combines TRBV5-6 with TRBJ2-5; TRBD1 is a possible D gene (5 bases). CDR3 length: 12 residues. The V gene lost 2 bases and the J gene lost 4 bases, with 6 bases spanning the gap. From germline, CDR1 is SGHDT and CDR2 YYEEEE. The CDR3 region has the DNA TGTGCCAGCAGCTTACAGGTAGAGACCCAGTACTTC. This codes for CASSLQVETQYF. Using reference TRBV5-6 and TRBJ2-5 for the parts outside the CDR3, the full variable domain is DAGVTQSPTHLIKTRGQQVTLRCSPKSGHDTVSWYQQALGQGPQFIFQYYEEEERQRGNFPDRFSGHQFPNYSSELNVNALLLGDSALYLCASSLQVETQYFGPGTRLLVL.

The chain employs TRBV2 and TRBJ2-5, with a tentative D call TRBD2 (6 bases). Germline CDR1 SNHLY, CDR2 FYNNEI. This CDR3 comprises 11 residues. V lost 8 bases and J 5 bases, leaving 9 bases between the germline ends. CDR3 DNA: TGTGCCAGCGGGGGGAGGGAGACCCAGTACTTC. The encoded protein is CASGGRETQYF. The variable domain in full, with the rest retrieved from reference TRBV2 and TRBJ2-5, is EPEVTQTPSHQVTQMGQEVILRCVPISNHLYFYWYRQILGQKVEFLVSFYNNEISEKSEIFDDQFSVERPDGSNFTLKIRSTKLEDSAMYFCASGGRETQYFGPGTRLLVL.

The chain recombines TRBV5-4 with TRBJ2-2; 8 nucleotides line up with TRBD1. The CDR3 contains 15 residues. Germline CDR1 reads SGHNT; CDR2 reads YYREEE (reference sequence). V shed 0 bases, J shed 4 bases, and the junction held 2 bases outside the gene matches. The CDR3 spells CASSLGQGFTGELFF. CDR3 DNA: TGTGCCAGCAGCTTGGGACAGGGGTTCACCGGGGAGCTGTTTTTT. Full variable domain (remainder filled in from reference TRBV5-4 and TRBJ2-2): ETGVTQSPTHLIKTRGQQVTLRCSSQSGHNTVSWYQQALGQGPQFIFQYYREEENGRGNFPPRFSGLQFPNYSSELNVNALELDDSALYLCASSLGQGFTGELFFGEGSRLTVL.

The chain combines TRBV6-5 with TRBJ2-3; D remains unclear. The germline V and J ends were trimmed by 5 bases and 7 bases, with 19 bases remaining between them. From germline, CDR1 is MNHEY and CDR2 SVGAGI. This CDR3 has 15 amino acids. CDR3 residues: CASSQQAMVGNTQYF. The CDR3, as DNA: TGTGCCAGCAGTCAACAAGCCATGGTCGGCAATACGCAGTATTTT.

The gene calls are TRBV7-9 and TRBJ2-2; D is perhaps TRBD1 (6 bases). Germline-derived CDR1 and CDR2 are SEHNR and FQNEAQ (reference sequence). V shed 7 bases and J shed 5 bases, with 14 bases lying between them. This CDR3 is built from 14 residues. CDR3 loop: CASTQGRGTGELFF. In DNA form, the CDR3 reads TGTGCCAGCACCCAGGGGCGAGGAACCGGGGAGCTGTTTTTT.

The V gene is TRBV6-6, the J gene TRBJ1-6; 8 nucleotides align to TRBD1. The trim removed 0 bases at V and 9 bases at J, leaving 4 bases unmatched. Germline V CDR1 and CDR2: MNHNY, SVGAGI (reference sequence). CDR3 length: 15 amino acids. CDR3 sequence: CASSYSDRASSPLHF. The CDR3, as DNA: TGTGCCAGCAGTTACTCGGACAGGGCGAGTTCACCCCTCCACTTT.

This chain joins TRBV21-1 and TRBJ1-1. TRBV21-1 is deemed a pseudogene. CDR3 length equals 14 residues. CDR3 sequence (DNA): TGTGCCAGCACCATTAAGACGGTGAACGCTGAAGCTTTCTTT. This translates into CASTIKTVNAEAFF.

This clone came up once. The V call is TRBV10-3, the J call TRBJ1-6, with a weak D call TRBD1 (5 bases). Germline lookup yields CDR1 ENHRY and CDR2 SYGVKD. Between the trimmed V and J ends, which lost 8 bases and 9 bases, there was a span of 23 bases. The CDR3 has 16 residues. The CDR3 spells CAIQGARGLTVSPLHF. CDR3 DNA sequence: TGTGCCATCCAGGGAGCACGGGGCCTAACTGTTTCACCCCTCCACTTT.

The CDR3 coding sequence is TGTGCCAGCAGCCTTGGGGCTTTGGGACAGTTTAATTCACCCCTCCACTTT. Translated, it gives CASSLGALGQFNSPLHF. The chain combines TRBV28 with TRBJ1-6, with 7 bases matching TRBD1. The ends lost 6 bases at V and 6 bases at J; junction bases unmatched: 14. The CDR3 extends over 17 amino acids. CDR1 MDHEN and CDR2 SYDVKM come from the germline V gene.